These 9 T cell receptor beta chains originate from one sample sequenced in a study of CD8 T cells in ankylosing spondylitis. TCRdb recomputed calls from the 5' RACE reads with MiXCR, one row per CDR3 protein. The data show about 400,000 distinct CDR3 sequences, roughly 20% seen once. Material: blood, either unsorted or a sorted T cell fraction (not recorded which). The receptors were sampled from a male donor with ankylosing spondylitis or in good health (not recorded which).

This clonotype was recorded a few times. V gene TRBV28 combines with J gene TRBJ2-7, with D possibly TRBD1 on 5 matching bases. Germline V gene sequence: CDR1 MDHEN, CDR2 SYDVKM. The ends were cut back, 7 bases at V and 0 bases at J, with 10 bases in the middle. This CDR3 contains 13 residues. The CDR3 region has the DNA TGTGCCAGCACCAAGGGGCACTCCTACGAGCAGTACTTC. It encodes CASTKGHSYEQYF.

This rearrangement joins TRBV10-3 to TRBJ1-5, with D possibly TRBD1 on 5 matching bases. The CDR3 consists of 15 residues. The V gene lost 0 bases and the J gene lost 3 bases, with 9 bases spanning the gap. The germline V gene has CDR1 ENHRY and CDR2 SYGVKD. The CDR3 nucleotides read TGTGCCATCAGTGAGTCGTTGGGGGACAATCAGCCCCAGCATTTT. Its protein product is CAISESLGDNQPQHF.

This chain joins TRBV15 and TRBJ2-7; TRBD2 is a possible D gene (6 bases). This CDR3 has 13 amino acids. Germline loops: CDR1 LNHNV, CDR2 YYDKDF (reference sequence). Deletions cut 5 bases from V and 5 bases from J, with 13 bases between. CDR3: CATSGRDHNEQYF. CDR3 DNA: TGTGCCACCAGCGGGCGGGACCACAACGAGCAGTACTTC.

This clonotype was seen a handful of times. The chain couples TRBV7-9 to TRBJ2-5; 8 bases map to TRBD2. The CDR3 is 17 residues long. Germline trimming cut 4 bases from V and 1 base from J; bases unmatched to any gene: 11. The V gene's germline CDR1 is SEHNR and CDR2 FQNEAQ (reference sequence). CDR3 residues: CASSSGVERETQETQYF. The CDR3 nucleotides are TGTGCCAGCAGCTCGGGGGTGGAGCGGGAGACCCAAGAGACCCAGTACTTC.

This sequence joins TRBV29-1 and TRBJ2-3, with D unresolved. This CDR3 region has 14 residues. Trimming pared 5 bases from V and 3 bases from J, leaving 15 bases between. Germline V gives CDR1 SQVTM, CDR2 ANQGSEA. The CDR3 sequence: CSVFPRTATDTQYF. The CDR3 DNA follows: TGCAGCGTTTTTCCCCGGACCGCTACAGATACGCAGTATTTT.

This clonotype was counted at least ten times. The chain joins TRBV12-3 or TRBV12-4 to TRBJ2-2, with a possible D match to TRBD2 (6 bases). The CDR3 contains 14 residues. The ends were cut back, 3 bases at V and 2 bases at J, with 7 bases in the middle. The CDR3, as DNA: TGTGCCAGCAGTTTTGGGACTAACACCGGGGAGCTGTTTTTT. Protein product: CASSFGTNTGELFF.

This clonotype was seen a few times. The chain combines TRBV2 with TRBJ2-7, with TRBD1 matching 7 bases. Germline loops: CDR1 SNHLY, CDR2 FYNNEI. The CDR3 loop spans 16 amino acids. V shed 1 base, J shed 1 base, and the junction held 7 bases outside the gene matches. For the CDR3, the DNA is TGTGCCAGCAGTGAAGACGAGACAGGGACGTCCTACGAGCAGTACTTC. Translation: CASSEDETGTSYEQYF.

The chain is built from TRBV9 and TRBJ2-1, with TRBD2 matching over 9 bases. Per the germline V gene, CDR1 is SGDLS and CDR2 is YYNGEE. There are 16 residues in the CDR3. V dropped 0 bases and J dropped 3; count of bases not matched to a gene: 4. The CDR3 is CASSVGGSGGYNEQFF. The CDR3 DNA sequence: TGTGCCAGCAGCGTAGGGGGTAGCGGGGGCTACAATGAGCAGTTCTTC.

This clonotype was seen many times. This chain connects TRBV12-3 or TRBV12-4 to TRBJ2-7; D unresolved. Trimming pared 3 bases from V and 1 base from J, leaving 7 bases between. The CDR3 sequence is 13 residues long. CDR3 loop: CASSFAGSYEQYF. The CDR3 DNA reads TGTGCCAGCAGTTTTGCCGGGTCCTACGAGCAGTACTTC.